This is a list of T cell receptor beta chains from one sample in a study of shared clonotypes between healthy human individuals. The method was immunoSEQ multiplex PCR; TCRdb's version includes in-frame clones alone and lacks a portion of them. The sample carries around 2.1 million clones, 85% to 95% recorded once. The sample was naive CD8+ T cells from PBMCs. Receptor source: a man between 18 and 29 years old in good health. Some clones in this sample may be carry-over from other donors' samples. The CDR3 runs from the conserved cysteine through the conserved F or W. Fields, in order: CDR3 DNA, CDR3 protein, D gene, J gene, V gene, clone size. D genes are given only for firm matches. Size is omitted from some rows. Given values are once, few, many or a class for expanded clones.

CDR3nt: TGTGCCAGCAGCCCCGGACAGGGTCCGATCGACCATGGCTACACCTTC; CDR3aa: CASSPGQGPIDHGYTF; d_gene: TRBD1; j_gene: TRBJ1-2; v_gene: TRBV13; abundance: .
CDR3nt: TGTGCCAGCAGTAAAGAGGGACAGGCCTACTACGAGCAGTACTTC; CDR3aa: CASSKEGQAYYEQYF; d_gene: TRBD1; j_gene: TRBJ2-7; v_gene: TRBV27; abundance: .
CDR3nt: TGTGCCACCGATCGACAGGATTATTCCTACGAGCAGTACTTC; CDR3aa: CATDRQDYSYEQYF; d_gene: .; j_gene: TRBJ2-7; v_gene: TRBV7-9; abundance: .
CDR3nt: TGTGCCAGCACTCTTGGAGGCTACAATGAGCAGTTCTTC; CDR3aa: CASTLGGYNEQFF; d_gene: .; j_gene: TRBJ2-1; v_gene: TRBV7-9; abundance: .
CDR3nt: TGTGCCAGCAACACGTGGGTATACGAGCAGTACTTC; CDR3aa: CASNTWVYEQYF; d_gene: .; j_gene: TRBJ2-7; v_gene: TRBV28; abundance: .
CDR3nt: TGTGCCAGCAGCTTGAGTCCAGGGGGCACAGATACGCAGTATTTT; CDR3aa: CASSLSPGGTDTQYF; d_gene: .; j_gene: TRBJ2-3; v_gene: TRBV5-6; abundance: .
CDR3nt: TGTGCCACCAGCAGAGATAAGGCCACAGGGTGGTACGAGCAGTACTTC; CDR3aa: CATSRDKATGWYEQYF; d_gene: .; j_gene: TRBJ2-7; v_gene: TRBV15; abundance: .
CDR3nt: TGTGCCAGCAGTTTTCCCAGGAGAGGCGAAAAACTGTTTTTT; CDR3aa: CASSFPRRGEKLFF; d_gene: .; j_gene: TRBJ1-4; v_gene: TRBV28; abundance: .
CDR3nt: TGTGCCAGCAGTACTCGGTCCGATAGCAATCAGCCCCAGCATTTT; CDR3aa: CASSTRSDSNQPQHF; d_gene: .; j_gene: TRBJ1-5; v_gene: TRBV6-5; abundance: .
CDR3nt: TGTGCCAGCCCCATCAGACTCCCATGGTTGGAGCTGTTTTTT; CDR3aa: CASPIRLPWLELFF; d_gene: .; j_gene: TRBJ2-2; v_gene: TRBV5-5; abundance: .
CDR3nt: TGTGCCAGCAGCTTAGGAGATCAGGCCCTTTTTGGAGGCTACACCTTC; CDR3aa: CASSLGDQALFGGYTF; d_gene: .; j_gene: TRBJ1-2; v_gene: TRBV7-9; abundance: .
CDR3nt: TGTGCCAGCAGCCAAGATCTATTTAGAAGCCCTGGGGACGAGCAGTACTTC; CDR3aa: CASSQDLFRSPGDEQYF; d_gene: .; j_gene: TRBJ2-7; v_gene: TRBV4-2; abundance: .
CDR3nt: TGTGCCACCAGCAGTACACAGGGTTGGAATTCACCCCTCCACTTT; CDR3aa: CATSSTQGWNSPLHF; d_gene: .; j_gene: TRBJ1-6; v_gene: TRBV15; abundance: .
CDR3nt: TGCGCCAGCAGCCAAGTCCGGGACAGCCCCTACGAGCAGTACTTC; CDR3aa: CASSQVRDSPYEQYF; d_gene: TRBD1; j_gene: TRBJ2-7; v_gene: TRBV4-3; abundance: .
CDR3nt: TGCGCCAGCAGCCAAGCGTACTTGACAGTGAGCTATGGCTACACCTTC; CDR3aa: CASSQAYLTVSYGYTF; d_gene: .; j_gene: TRBJ1-2; v_gene: TRBV4-1; abundance: .
CDR3nt: TGTGCCAGCAGCTTGGTCCGGGCCAATGAGCAGTTCTTC; CDR3aa: CASSLVRANEQFF; d_gene: .; j_gene: TRBJ2-1; v_gene: TRBV5-6; abundance: .
CDR3nt: TGTGCCAGCAGCCCTCGGGCGGGAGTAGGCAATGAGCAGTTCTTC; CDR3aa: CASSPRAGVGNEQFF; d_gene: TRBD2; j_gene: TRBJ2-1; v_gene: TRBV7-9; abundance: .
CDR3nt: TGTGCCAGCAGCTTAAGGCTGAGCGCAGATACGCAGTATTTT; CDR3aa: CASSLRLSADTQYF; d_gene: .; j_gene: TRBJ2-3; v_gene: TRBV5-6; abundance: .
CDR3nt: TGTGCCAGCAGCCTTCTGGGTGAAGCTTTCTTT; CDR3aa: CASSLLGEAFF; d_gene: .; j_gene: TRBJ1-1; v_gene: TRBV7-9; abundance: .
CDR3nt: TGTGCCAGCAGCGCTAGCGGGACCTCCTACGAGCAGTACTTC; CDR3aa: CASSASGTSYEQYF; d_gene: TRBD2; j_gene: TRBJ2-7; v_gene: TRBV7-9; abundance: .
CDR3nt: TGTGCCACCAGCGACAGGGGGAACAATCAGCCCCAGCATTTT; CDR3aa: CATSDRGNNQPQHF; d_gene: TRBD1; j_gene: TRBJ1-5; v_gene: TRBV15; abundance: .
CDR3nt: TGTGCCAGCAGTGAATGGAGGGGTTTGAACACTGAAGCTTTCTTT; CDR3aa: CASSEWRGLNTEAFF; d_gene: .; j_gene: TRBJ1-1; v_gene: TRBV2; abundance: .
CDR3nt: TGTGCCAGCAGCTCGCGTAACTTGGGACTAGGCGTCGTGGGCGAGCAGTACTTC; CDR3aa: CASSSRNLGLGVVGEQYF; d_gene: TRBD2; j_gene: TRBJ2-7; v_gene: TRBV13; abundance: .
CDR3nt: TGTGCCAGCAGCTTAGAGAAAAGCTATGGCTACACCTTC; CDR3aa: CASSLEKSYGYTF; d_gene: .; j_gene: TRBJ1-2; v_gene: TRBV7-9; abundance: once
CDR3nt: TGTGCCAGCAGCGTAGGCGGGGAGGATTACGAGCAGTACTTC; CDR3aa: CASSVGGEDYEQYF; d_gene: .; j_gene: TRBJ2-7; v_gene: TRBV9; abundance: once